The 16 T cell receptor beta chains listed next were all sequenced from one sample in a study of blood T cell repertoires in COVID-19. Profiled with immunoSEQ multiplex PCR; TCRdb holds only in-frame clones, not every one. This table has 90,000 to 130,000 clones, roughly 81% appearing once. Sequencing input: peripheral blood. The receptors come from a man in his forties or fifties with acute or convalescent COVID-19.

This sequence joins TRBV4-1 and TRBJ1-4; D perhaps matches TRBD1 (6 bases). Per germline, CDR1 MGHRA and CDR2 YSYEKL. The CDR3 has 15 residues. The V gene lost 4 bases and the J gene lost 3 bases, with 12 bases spanning the gap. The DNA of the CDR3 is TGCGCCAGCAGCCTTACAGGGAACGCTAATGAAAAACTGTTTTTT. Encoded protein: CASSLTGNANEKLFF.

J is TRBJ1-1 and V is TRBV2; 9 positions match TRBD1. Germline assignment: CDR1 SNHLY and CDR2 FYNNEI. The CDR3 covers 17 residues. V trimming: 0 bases; J trimming: 0 bases; junction bases outside the gene matches: 5. For the CDR3, the DNA is TGTGCCAGCAGTGAAGCTCGGGACAGGGCCCTGAACACTGAAGCTTTCTTT. This translates into CASSEARDRALNTEAFF.

This clone came up once. V and J are TRBV28 and TRBJ2-3; 10 positions match TRBD2. The CDR3 covers 15 residues. Germline CDR1 MDHEN, CDR2 SYDVKM. Trimming cost V 5 bases and J 6 bases; bases outside gene matches: 8. CDR3 nucleotides: TGTGCCAGCAGTCTTAGCGGGAGGTGGAGTGATACGCAGTATTTT. The encoded protein is CASSLSGRWSDTQYF.

The chain is built from TRBV5-1 and TRBJ1-4, with D hard to call. Germline CDR1 and CDR2: SGHRS and YFSETQ. This CDR3 is 15 amino acids long. Trimming removed 0 bases from V and 0 bases from J, with 6 bases in between. The CDR3 reads CASSLGATTNEKLFF. The CDR3 DNA follows: TGCGCCAGCAGCTTGGGGGCAACAACTAATGAAAAACTGTTTTTT.

The CDR3 here is CASSWGRSGANVLTF. The DNA of the CDR3 is TGTGCCAGCAGCTGGGGGCGGAGCGGGGCCAACGTCCTGACTTTC. The chain has TRBV7-2 and TRBJ2-6; perhaps TRBD1 as D (6 bases). V gave up 4 bases and J gave up 4 bases, with 11 bases separating them. This CDR3 has 15 amino acids. Germline V gene lookup returns CDR1 SGHTA and CDR2 FQGNSA.

The chain has TRBV11-2 and TRBJ1-1; D remains unclear. Trimming pared 1 base from V and 4 bases from J, leaving 10 bases between. Germline V gene lookup returns CDR1 SGHAT and CDR2 FQNNGV. The CDR3 totals 14 residues. CDR3 protein: CASSLGLPITEAFF. The CDR3 region has the DNA TGTGCCAGCAGCTTAGGTCTTCCTATCACTGAAGCTTTCTTT.

The CDR3 DNA reads TGTGCCAGCAGCTTATTCCGGACAGGGGGAGTCGGTCGGCCCGGGGAGCTGTTTTTT. Protein: CASSLFRTGGVGRPGELFF. V gene TRBV7-9 combines with J gene TRBJ2-2; 10 bases agree with TRBD1. CDR1 is SEHNR and CDR2 is FQNEAQ in the germline V gene (reference sequence). The CDR3 consists of 19 residues. Trimming took 2 bases from V and 6 from J; bases not matched to a gene: 15.

CDR3 amino acids: CASSLPRLAGGRNIQYF. CDR3 in DNA: TGTGCCAGCAGTTTACCCCGGTTAGCGGGAGGGCGGAACATTCAGTACTTC. The chain is built from TRBV28 and TRBJ2-4; 11 bases align to TRBD2. Germline values: CDR1 MDHEN, CDR2 SYDVKM. The CDR3 is 17 residues long. V lost 2 bases and J lost 7; bases outside the gene matches: 10.

This sequence joins TRBV30 and TRBJ1-6; no reliable D call. This CDR3 is built from 15 residues. V lost 4 bases and J lost 7, with 17 bases in between. CDR1 is GTSNPN, CDR2 SVGIG, per germline (reference sequence). The CDR3 DNA sequence: TGTGCCTGGACCCTGGGGAGGGCGTTAAATTCACCCCTCCACTTT. Translating gives CAWTLGRALNSPLHF.

The gene calls are TRBV6-1 and TRBJ2-7; TRBD1 is a possible D gene (7 bases). There are 16 residues in the CDR3. V was trimmed by 2 bases and J by 2 bases, leaving 16 bases between them. Germline V CDR1 and CDR2: MNHNS, SASEGT. The CDR3 reads CASSEYAGQTTYEQYF. CDR3 DNA sequence: TGTGCCAGCAGTGAATATGCGGGACAGACCACCTACGAGCAGTACTTC.

CDR3 protein: CASSFPVSGTQYF. The CDR3 coding sequence is TGTGCCAGCAGTTTCCCGGTTAGCGGTACGCAGTATTTT. The chain carries TRBV28 and TRBJ2-3; perhaps TRBD2 as D (6 bases). Germline V gives CDR1 MDHEN, CDR2 SYDVKM. Trimming stripped 3 bases from V and 8 bases from J, with 12 bases between. The CDR3 totals 13 residues. Full variable domain (missing parts from reference TRBV28 and TRBJ2-3): DVKVTQSSRYLVKRTGEKVFLECVQDMDHENMFWYRQDPGLGLRLIYFSYDVKMKEKGDIPEGYSVSREKKERFSLILESASTNQTSMYLCASSFPVSGTQYFGPGTRLTVL.

The rearrangement links TRBV18 to TRBJ2-1; the match to TRBD2 covers 13 bases. This CDR3 is built from 15 residues. CDR1 is KGHSH and CDR2 is LQKENI in the germline V gene. V trimming: 3 bases; J trimming: 14 bases; junction bases outside the gene matches: 10. The CDR3, as DNA: TGTGCCAGCTCACCCGGTAAACTAGCGGGGGGGCCGGAGTTCTTC. It encodes CASSPGKLAGGPEFF.

The rearrangement joins TRBV29-1 to TRBJ2-5; 9 bases map to TRBD1. V was clipped by 6 bases and J by 0 bases; unmatched bases: 5. Germline V lookup: CDR1 SQVTM, CDR2 ANQGSEA. The length of the CDR3 is 14 residues. CDR3 residues: CSVTGTGYQETQYF. The CDR3 DNA is TGCAGCGTCACCGGGACAGGGTACCAAGAGACCCAGTACTTC. Drawing the rest from reference TRBV29-1 and TRBJ2-5, the complete variable domain is SAVISQKPSRDICQRGTSLTIQCQVDSQVTMMFWYRQQPGQSLTLIATANQGSEATYESGFVIDKFPISRPNLTFSTLTVSNMSPEDSSIYLCSVTGTGYQETQYFGPGTRLLVL.

This clone was counted a single time. The rearrangement links TRBV3-1 (or the pseudogene TRBV3-2) to TRBJ2-7, with 9 nucleotides matching TRBD2. Germline loops: CDR1 LGHDT, CDR2 YNNKEL (reference sequence). The length of the CDR3 is 15 residues. Trimming removed 4 bases from V and 2 bases from J; junction bases left unmatched: 6. CDR3: CASSRGAGGPYEQYF. DNA of the CDR3: TGTGCCAGCAGCCGGGGGGCGGGAGGGCCCTACGAGCAGTACTTC.

This chain links TRBV12-3 or TRBV12-4 with TRBJ2-7, with TRBD1 matching 9 bases. Trimming at V came to 7 bases and at J to 6 bases, leaving 7 bases not matched to a gene. CDR3 length: 13 amino acids. This chain's CDR3 is CASTAGQGREQYF. CDR3 in DNA: TGTGCCAGCACCGCGGGACAGGGCCGCGAGCAGTACTTC.

This chain uses TRBV4-2 with TRBJ2-5; D is perhaps TRBD2 (7 bases). This CDR3 has 15 residues. Germline values: CDR1 LGHNA, CDR2 YNFKEQ. The V end lost 4 bases, the J end lost 5 bases, and 17 bases lay between the germline ends. Written as DNA, the CDR3 is TGTGCCAGCAGCCTAGGAGGGGGGGGGCAGGAGACCCAGTACTTC. As protein: CASSLGGGGQETQYF.